The next 26 T cell receptor beta chains were all read from a single sample in a study of blood T cell repertoires in COVID-19. TCRdb's table, derived via immunoSEQ multiplex PCR, lists solely in-frame clones and lacks some. This table holds some 270,000 clones, roughly 80% found once. Material for sequencing was peripheral blood. These receptors were taken from a person aged 65 to 79 with COVID-19, enrolled during active disease.

This clone occurred once. One end of the junction does not line up with germline, which may come from a read error. CDR3 sequence reads: CASSSRGSEEFF. The CDR3 DNA follows: TGTGCCAGCAGCTCTCGAGGTAGCGAGGAGTTTTTT. The chain is built from TRBV7-9 and TRBJ2-3, with D maybe TRBD2 (5 bases). Germline V gene sequence: CDR1 SEHNR, CDR2 FQNEAQ (reference sequence). This CDR3 region has 12 residues. Supplemented by reference TRBV7-9 and TRBJ2-3, the full variable domain reads DTGVSQNPRHKITKRGQNVTFRCDPISEHNRLYWYRQTLGQGPEFLTYFQNEAQLEKSRLLSDRFSAERPKGSFSTLEIQRTEQGDSAMYLCASSSRGSEEFFGPGTRLTVL.

There are a few counts of this clone. The gene calls are TRBV5-1 and TRBJ2-1, with 10 nucleotides matching TRBD2. The germline V gene encodes CDR1 SGHRS and CDR2 YFSETQ. The V and J ends lost 4 bases and 4 bases, in that order; junction bases with no gene match: 8. The CDR3 is 16 amino acids. In DNA form, the CDR3 reads TGCGCCAGCAGCCGTGAAGCGGGAGGGCTATACAATGAGCAGTTCTTC. Amino acids: CASSREAGGLYNEQFF.

In this sample, this clone turned up a few times. V usage is TRBV9 and J usage is TRBJ2-1; no clear D gene. Germline CDR1 reads SGDLS; CDR2 reads YYNGEE. V was trimmed by 0 bases and J by 7 bases, leaving 8 bases between them. CDR3 size: 13 residues. The CDR3: CASSVGLRNEQFF. The CDR3 nucleotides are TGTGCCAGCAGCGTAGGACTTAGAAATGAGCAGTTCTTC.

V and J are TRBV7-9 and TRBJ2-7; tentatively, D is TRBD2 (6 bases). Germline V CDR1 and CDR2: SEHNR, FQNEAQ (reference sequence). There are 13 residues in the CDR3. V lost 5 bases, J lost 2 bases, and 10 bases lay in between. In DNA, the CDR3 is TGTGCCAGCAGCCGGGAGACCACCTACGAGCAGTACTTC. It is translated as CASSRETTYEQYF.

V usage is TRBV4-3 and J usage is TRBJ2-7, with 9 bases identical to TRBD1. The length of the CDR3 is 18 residues. CDR1 is LGHNA and CDR2 is YSLEER in the germline V gene. Unmatched junction bases numbered 15, after V lost 0 bases and J lost 6 bases. CDR3 DNA sequence: TGCGCCAGCAGCCAAGATATAGGGGACAGGGTTTTAGAACGCGAGCAGTACTTC. This sequence encodes CASSQDIGDRVLEREQYF.

The V call is TRBV24-1, the J call TRBJ2-2; 14 bases agree with TRBD2. The V segment lost 0 bases and the J segment 5 bases; nucleotides outside the gene matches: 7. CDR3 length equals 19 residues. Germline V gives CDR1 KGHDR, CDR2 SFDVKD. The CDR3 nucleotides read TGTGCCACCAGTGATTTGCCGGGACTAGCGGGAGTGTGGACCGGGGAGCTGTTTTTT. Its protein product is CATSDLPGLAGVWTGELFF.

The CDR3 sequence is CASRKMTGFGSPLHF. DNA for the CDR3: TGTGCCAGCAGAAAGATGACAGGGTTTGGTTCACCCCTCCACTTT. The gene calls are TRBV5-6 and TRBJ1-6; 7 bases are shared with TRBD1. After removal of 5 bases from V and 9 bases from J, the junction contained 11 bases not matched to a gene. Per the germline V gene, CDR1 is SGHDT and CDR2 is YYEEEE. CDR3 length: 15 residues.

The chain combines TRBV5-1 with TRBJ2-5, with 8 nucleotides matching TRBD1. The CDR3 sequence is 14 residues long. Losses at the gene ends were 0 bases for V and 5 bases for J; bases not matched to a gene: 3. The germline gives CDR1 SGHRS, CDR2 YFSETQ. DNA of the CDR3: TGCGCCAGCAGCTTGGGACAGGGGTTCGAGACCCAGTACTTC. Protein product: CASSLGQGFETQYF.

This clone was detected only once. V is TRBV7-3 and J is TRBJ2-2; 7 nucleotides line up with TRBD1. The germline V gene has CDR1 SGHTA and CDR2 FQGTGA. The CDR3 covers 14 residues. The V gene end was trimmed by 6 bases and the J gene end by 5 bases; junction bases not matched to a gene: 6. The CDR3 DNA follows: TGTGCCAGCAGTTCGACAGGGTTTACCGGGGAGCTGTTTTTT. Protein sequence: CASSSTGFTGELFF.

The chain recombines TRBV28 with TRBJ1-2, with D maybe TRBD1 (6 bases). Germline CDR1 MDHEN, CDR2 SYDVKM. This CDR3 contains 15 residues. Trimming took 5 bases from V and 4 from J, leaving 17 bases between them. The CDR3 loop reads CASSPPGQGIYGYTF. The CDR3, as DNA: TGTGCCAGCAGTCCGCCGGGACAAGGGATCTATGGCTACACCTTC.

CDR3 in DNA: TGTGCCAGTAGTATCGGGACAGGGGTTCACGAGCAGTACTTC. It codes for CASSIGTGVHEQYF. J is TRBJ2-7 and V is TRBV19, with TRBD1 identical over 10 bases. The CDR3 has 14 residues. Germline V gene data show CDR1 as LNHDA and CDR2 as SQIVND (reference sequence). V was clipped by 3 bases and J by 5 bases; unmatched bases: 4.

The chain is built from TRBV6-5 and TRBJ1-5; 9 positions agree with TRBD1. CDR1 and CDR2 (germline): MNHEY, SVGAGI. CDR3 length: 15 residues. V dropped 6 bases and J dropped 6; count of bases not matched to a gene: 9. The CDR3 region is CASRALQGAGQPQHF. The CDR3 DNA follows: TGTGCCAGCAGGGCTTTACAGGGGGCCGGTCAGCCCCAGCATTTT.

The chain joins TRBV7-3 to TRBJ1-4, with TRBD1 matching 7 bases. The CDR3 length is 15 residues. The V segment lost 0 bases and the J segment 7 bases; nucleotides outside the gene matches: 5. CDR1 SGHTA and CDR2 FQGTGA come from the germline V gene. The CDR3, as DNA: TGTGCCAGCAGCTTAACAGGGGGCGGAGCTGAAAAACTGTTTTTT. Protein: CASSLTGGGAEKLFF.

The gene calls are TRBV6-5 and TRBJ2-5, with 10 bases aligning to TRBD1. The CDR3 runs 14 residues. J was trimmed by 3 bases and V by 6 bases; bases with no gene match: 4. Germline V lookup: CDR1 MNHEY, CDR2 SVGAGI. The CDR3 nucleotides read TGTGCCAGCAGATCCGGGACAGGGGAAGAGACCCAGTACTTC. This gives the protein CASRSGTGEETQYF.

This clone showed up just once. V and J are TRBV2 and TRBJ2-7; perhaps TRBD1 as D (5 bases). Trimming removed 8 bases at V and 5 bases at J, with 22 bases between. The length of the CDR3 is 15 residues. Per germline, CDR1 SNHLY and CDR2 FYNNEI. The CDR3 DNA follows: TGTGCCAGCCGCGTCCAAGACAGTTTGGTCCACGAGCAGTACTTC. Amino acid sequence: CASRVQDSLVHEQYF.

This chain links TRBV25-1 with TRBJ2-5; tentatively, D is TRBD1 (6 bases). V lost 6 bases, J lost 5 bases, and 10 bases lay in between. This CDR3 region has 12 residues. Looked up from germline, CDR1 is MGHDK and CDR2 is SYGVNS. CDR3 DNA: TGTGCCAGCAGCCCAGGGGCGGAGACCCAGTACTTC. It encodes CASSPGAETQYF.

The CDR3 DNA follows: TGTGCCAGCAGAGATGCAGGGGCTGAAGCTTTCTTT. It encodes CASRDAGAEAFF. This chain connects TRBV3-1 (or the pseudogene TRBV3-2) to TRBJ1-1; possible D gene TRBD1, 6 bases. CDR1 is LGHDT, CDR2 YNNKEL, per germline (reference sequence). Trimming left V 6 bases short and J 6 bases short, with 11 bases between. The CDR3 sequence is 12 residues long.

J is TRBJ2-6 and V is TRBV6-5; D is unclear. CDR3 length: 15 amino acids. The germline gives CDR1 MNHEY, CDR2 SVGAGI. The V end lost 2 bases, the J end lost 4 bases, and 9 bases lay between the germline ends. Here the CDR3 DNA reads TGTGCCAGCAGTTACGAGGTGGCCGGGGCCAACGTCCTGACTTTC. It codes for CASSYEVAGANVLTF.

V is TRBV6-6 and J is TRBJ1-1; a weak D match, TRBD1 (6 bases). Germline V gene sequence: CDR1 MNHNY, CDR2 SVGAGI (reference sequence). The CDR3 is 14 amino acids. The V end was cut by 7 bases, the J end by 0 bases, with 12 bases between. This chain's CDR3 is CASNSQGLNTEAFF. CDR3 coding DNA: TGTGCCAGCAATTCACAGGGCCTGAACACTGAAGCTTTCTTT.

This chain joins TRBV5-4 and TRBJ1-4, with no clear D. This CDR3 is built from 16 residues. With 4 bases removed from V and 4 bases from J, the gap between germline ends came to 17 bases. CDR1 and CDR2 from the germline V gene are SGHNT and YYREEE (reference sequence). The CDR3 here is CASSTPDGRDNEKLFF. The CDR3 coding sequence is TGTGCCAGCAGCACCCCGGACGGGAGGGATAATGAAAAACTGTTTTTT.

The chain employs TRBV7-3 and TRBJ1-5, with D possibly being TRBD1 (5 bases). This CDR3 spans 15 amino acids. V was pared by 5 bases and J by 3 bases, with 14 bases between. Germline V gene sequence: CDR1 SGHTA, CDR2 FQGTGA. The CDR3 is CASSPRQNYNQPQHF. The CDR3, as DNA: TGTGCCAGCAGCCCACGACAGAACTACAATCAGCCCCAGCATTTT.

The chain has TRBV11-2 and TRBJ2-1; 10 positions match TRBD1. Germline CDR1 SGHAT, CDR2 FQNNGV. CDR3 size: 14 residues. Trimming cost V 5 bases and J 7 bases; bases outside gene matches: 5. The CDR3 spells CASSHGTGVNEQFF. The CDR3 DNA reads as TGTGCCAGCAGCCACGGGACAGGGGTGAATGAGCAGTTCTTC.

V gene TRBV6-1 combines with J gene TRBJ2-1; D might be TRBD2 (6 bases). CDR1 and CDR2 (germline): MNHNS, SASEGT. The germline V and J ends were trimmed by 4 bases and 0 bases, with 16 bases remaining between them. The CDR3 covers 17 residues. This CDR3 is CASSVETHGSSYNEQFF. CDR3 nucleotides: TGTGCCAGCAGTGTGGAAACACACGGGAGCTCCTACAATGAGCAGTTCTTC.

This chain connects TRBV7-6 to TRBJ2-2; 8 nucleotides align to TRBD2. This CDR3 has 17 amino acids. Germline trimming cut 5 bases from V and 5 bases from J; bases unmatched to any gene: 13. Germline V gene sequence: CDR1 SGHVS, CDR2 FNYEAQ. CDR3: CASSTPVREGWTGELFF. The CDR3 coding sequence is TGTGCCAGCAGCACCCCCGTCCGGGAGGGTTGGACCGGGGAGCTGTTTTTT.

The genes are TRBV5-1 and TRBJ2-1, with 10 bases lining up with TRBD1. Looked up from germline, CDR1 is SGHRS and CDR2 is YFSETQ. Unmatched junction bases numbered 15, after V lost 1 base and J lost 14 bases. The CDR3 consists of 16 residues. In DNA form, the CDR3 reads TGCGCCAGCAGCTTGAACGGACAGGGGGTTTCGGGTGGTAAGTTCTTC. It specifies CASSLNGQGVSGGKFF.

The chain recombines TRBV5-6 with TRBJ2-1; perhaps TRBD2 as D (5 bases). The CDR3 loop spans 15 amino acids. Germline V gene lookup returns CDR1 SGHDT and CDR2 YYEEEE. Trimming pared 3 bases from V and 0 bases from J, leaving 10 bases between. This CDR3 reads CASSSPRGSYNEQFF. The CDR3 nucleotides are TGTGCCAGCAGCTCCCCCCGGGGCTCCTACAATGAGCAGTTCTTC.